This TCR beta chain was recovered during a study of cytomegalovirus exposure and HLA in healthy donors (dated by TCRdb to about 2017). About the investigation overall: In an earlier analysis of approximately 500 of the donors, approximately 260 Gb of sequence data and 117 million unique TCR beta sequences from about 190 million T cells were reported. High-throughput TCR immunosequencing, statistical association of individual TCRs with disease status, and machine learning were combined to predict cytomegalovirus infection status. The aim of the study was to test whether cataloging public T cell receptors could identify signatures of past pathogen exposure. Donor age, sex, ethnicity and CMV serostatus were collected together with the repertoire data. Among approximately 370 genotyped donors of the cohort, an average of about 240,000 unique TCR beta nucleotide sequences was sequenced per donor, of which about 19% were non-productive. The study used immunosequencing to profile the T cell repertoires of around 600 subjects and linked those repertoires to cytomegalovirus serostatus. The genetic ancestry cluster associated with self-reported Caucasian donors included around 76% of the roughly 400 genotyped donors. Both class I and class II loci were covered by HLA typing, at four-digit resolution. Approximately 330 gigabases of sequencing data and around 85 million unique TCR sequences made up an early release that covered approximately 620 HLA-typed donors. All discovery cohort repertoires had been generated using a single sequencing platform. To decide whether each TCR beta V gene segment behaved as functional or pseudogenic, an earlier analysis of fewer than 750 of the donors relied on high-throughput TCR beta sequencing. The number of donors typed differed by locus, with 629-630 for A, B, C, DRB1 and DQB1, 522 for DQA1, about 610 for DPA1, and over 400 for DPB1. A separate validation cohort of roughly 110 different subjects was used in addition to the approximately 700-subject first cohort. A later genetic analysis used genome-wide SNP genotypes for about 55% of the 666 donors, treating that subset as a discovery cohort. A later analysis re-examined previously published TCR beta repertoires from hundreds of donors and added high-resolution HLA genotyping to investigate patterns of TCR occurrence. Roughly five DR-DQ haplotypes were handled as single units for association and clustering, since linkage in the cohort was strong. In the later analysis, no new phenotypic data were used to find candidate immune exposures; instead, reliance was placed on TCR beta sequences and their occurrence across donors. Study-wide conclusions, independent of this receptor: While some public TCRs were present in many individuals, most TCR sequences turned up only very rarely across donors. The study listed 164 TCR beta chains as associated with cytomegalovirus. Specific HLA alleles were associated with 15,000 to 20,000 TCR beta sequences at a false discovery rate of 0.05 in a later analysis. In both the original and validation cohorts, the classifier was reported to diagnose cytomegalovirus status with high specificity and sensitivity. A few of the identified cytomegalovirus-associated TCR beta chains were confirmed in vitro to be specific for cytomegalovirus antigens. According to a later analysis, most CMV-associated TCR beta chains appeared to be HLA-restricted, and the HLA associations seemed to be driven largely by CMV exposure. The 87-base-pair reads could not distinguish some IMGT-functional V segments, including TRBV6-2 and TRBV6-3, so those segments were excluded. This cohort had only TCR beta chains sequenced, and the lack of alpha or paired-chain data limited which features could be detected. When HLA alleles, especially DR and DQ, strongly co-occurred, TCR associations were difficult to assign to individual alleles. A later genetic analysis associated a missense DCLRE1C variant with V-gene and J-gene trimming of TCR beta chains, and an independent cohort replicated the association. The presence/absence analyses assumed that sequencing depth was roughly uniform across donors, and that assumption may not be true. A cluster of highly shared sequence variants was judged likely to represent a technical artifact of the sequencing pipeline. In a later analysis, HLA-associated TCR beta chains showed more clonal expansion and lower generation probabilities than non-associated chains that were equally common. According to a later genetic analysis, donors in an Asian-associated ancestry cluster had fewer N-insertions in productive TCRs than the approximately 700-donor mean. HLA typing was unavailable for some donors at each locus, so association tests used only the typed subset. In an earlier analysis of about 540 of the donors, most TCR beta V segments were observed in productive rearrangements about 87% or about 30% of the time, broadly matching IMGT annotations. A further reported finding was that TCR beta sequences accurately predicted the HLA-A and HLA-B alleles for most subjects in the first cohort. According to the authors, the approach could potentially be generalized to other disease states and immunological phenotypes. Because counts were too low, about 18 rarely observed V segments, including chromosome 9 orphons, were excluded from the earlier analysis of 587 of the donors. Several of the top co-occurrence clusters appeared to be linked to parvovirus B19, influenza, CMV and Epstein-Barr virus, according to a later analysis. Linkage disequilibrium might explain the correlated functional status among segregating V segments, but an unknown experimental factor could not be ruled out. CMV serostatus was the only immune exposure information available for the cohort. In a later analysis, the rate of TCR association differed among HLA loci, with DRB1 alleles having the most associated TCRs and HLA-C alleles having the fewest.

This clone turned up a few times. Its antigen target is currently unknown. Base qualities are missing; no much larger clone stands one base away. Library preparation employed the immunoSEQ multiplex PCR assay. For the multiplex PCR, a mixture combining 60 forward primers for TCR Vbeta segments and 13 reverse primers for TCR Jbeta segments was used. The CDR3 region of rearranged TCR beta genes was amplified from genomic DNA by a multiplex PCR assay. The Illumina HiSeq System was used to sequence the amplified TCR beta libraries as 87-base-pair reads. Under the source paper's analysis protocol: A later analysis counted tens of millions of unique TCR beta chains across the 670 or so repertoires, and approximately 11 million of these chains were shared by at least two donors. Raw reads were error-corrected and collapsed into unique sequences by a nearest-neighbor algorithm in which closely related sequences were merged to remove PCR and sequencing errors. CDR3 sequences were aligned to IMGT reference sequences to assign V, D and J gene segments. Each retained sequence needed at least a six-nucleotide match to both a V gene segment and a J gene segment. A rearrangement was called productive if the CDR3 had no stop codons and remained in frame with V and J, and every other rearrangement was called non-productive. Following IMGT convention, CDR3 was defined as the stretch from the second conserved V-encoded cysteine up to the conserved J-encoded phenylalanine. In an earlier analysis of 550 to 650 of the donors, sequences lacking an unambiguous match to a single V gene segment were excluded. An earlier analysis of 587 of the donors called V segments functional above 56.7% productive rearrangements and segregating when the between-donor standard deviation exceeded 5%. A statistical classification framework was built for diagnosing cytomegalovirus status from the catalog of TCR beta chain sequences. V and J gene assignment, in a later analysis, came from comparing TCR nucleotide sequences with IMGT/GENE-DB human TR gene sequences. Using the TCRdist pipeline, a later analysis assigned CDR3 sequences along with most-parsimonious VDJ recombination scenarios. A later analysis defined each TCR beta chain by its CDR3 amino acid sequence plus V-gene family, and excluded reads lacking a unique V-gene family. A later analysis removed 600 or so highly shared, low-generation-probability nucleotide sequences to deal with suspected cross-contamination and a sequencing artifact. For each public chain, a later analysis derived a clonal expansion index from normalized ranks of inferred template counts within each repertoire. In a later analysis, generation probabilities were computed using a VDJ recombination model fitted to out-of-frame rearrangements, and the results were checked against IGoR. In a later analysis, TCR-TCR, TCR-HLA and TCR-CMV co-occurrence was scored with hypergeometric tests, and a repertoire-size bias correction was applied to TCR pairs. False discovery rates were estimated in a later analysis by permuting HLA or CMV assignments 20 times. In a later analysis, co-occurring TCRs were grouped using DBSCAN, and TCRdist sequence similarity was added for clustering within HLA-allele-positive subsets. For co-occurrence clustering, repertoires with fewer than 30,000 or more than 120,000 public chains were excluded, along with roughly five repertoires with anomalous nucleotide sharing. This immuneACCESS table, as held by TCRdb, lists in-frame sequences with V and J called but not all clones. Of the missing ones, under half trace to an unresolved V gene in checked studies; the others have no known cause. The DNA gave D and trimming, while V, J and clone size come from that table. The sample has 200,000 to 250,000 clones on record, approximately 81% of them singletons. The ten top clones hold roughly 7.4% of the sample.

The cohort comprised under 700 healthy bone marrow donors. All cohort members were sampled while nominally healthy, although unrecorded immune exposures were likely present. The donor tested CMV seropositive, placing the donor among the 289 seropositive members of the cohort. A peripheral blood sample was provided by each donor, and peripheral blood mononuclear cells were used for TCR beta sequencing. The Qiagen DNeasy Blood Extraction Kit was used to extract genomic DNA from the blood cell samples. V drops 1 base and J drops 7 bases, leaving 14 bases in between. CDR1 and CDR2 are read off the germline V gene as MGHRA and YSYEKL. Reading from cysteine to phenylalanine, the CDR3 counts 15 amino acids. Of the read, only the CDR3 DNA is kept; its 45 bases are in frame from base 1.

The receptor was derived from a woman aged 55-70 years in good health and CMV-seropositive. Specimen: PBMCs. The V and J genes are TRBV4-1 and TRBJ2-1, with the D gene not confidently named. The CDR3 amino acid sequence is: CASSQVARGRNEQFF. The DNA is as follows: TGCGCCAGCAGCCAAGTGGCGAGAGGCAGAAATGAGCAGTTCTTC.